Sequencing of this T cell receptor (beta chain) was carried out in a study of neurological immune-mediated disorders. General observations from the study: Patients with HTLV-1-associated myelopathy had the highest level of TCR clonal expansion, whereas patients with multiple sclerosis had the lowest level, falling beneath the level found in healthy controls.

5'RACE generated cDNA with 10-nucleotide random UMIs. The output of every sequencing run, over 160 million TCR-beta sequences, came from 15-18 subjects. From the 5' RACE reads, TCRdb called clonotypes with MiXCR, one entry per CDR3 protein. Of 50,000 or so distinct CDR3 sequences listed, roughly 11% are singletons. The CDR3 totals 15 residues. Germline V gives CDR1 SEHNR, CDR2 FQNEAQ (reference sequence). V gave up 1 base and J gave up 4 bases; unmatched junction bases: 6. About this clonotype itself: Its antigen is not identified.

The study used blood bank volunteers in Maryland, USA, as healthy controls. The rearrangement links TRBV7-9 to TRBJ2-5, with 7 bases identical to TRBD1. The receptor's source is a man in his 60s in good health. The specimen was PBMCs. CDR3 in amino acids: CASSLGTGQRETQYF. In DNA form, the CDR3 reads TGTGCCAGCAGCTTAGGGACGGGACAGCGAGAGACCCAGTACTTC.